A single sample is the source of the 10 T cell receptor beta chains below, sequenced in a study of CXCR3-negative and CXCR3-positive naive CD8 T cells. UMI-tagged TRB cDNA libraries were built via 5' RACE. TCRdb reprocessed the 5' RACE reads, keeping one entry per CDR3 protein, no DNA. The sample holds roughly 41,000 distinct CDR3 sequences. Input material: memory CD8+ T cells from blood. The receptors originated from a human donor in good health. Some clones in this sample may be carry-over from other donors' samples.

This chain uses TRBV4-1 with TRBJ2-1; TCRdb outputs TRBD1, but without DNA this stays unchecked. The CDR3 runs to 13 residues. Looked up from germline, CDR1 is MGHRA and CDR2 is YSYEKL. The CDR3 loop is CASSQSRDTLQFF.

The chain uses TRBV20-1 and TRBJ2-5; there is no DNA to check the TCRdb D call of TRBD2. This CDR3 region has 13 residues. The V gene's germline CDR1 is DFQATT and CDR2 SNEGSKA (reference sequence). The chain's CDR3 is CSARGLAEETQYF.

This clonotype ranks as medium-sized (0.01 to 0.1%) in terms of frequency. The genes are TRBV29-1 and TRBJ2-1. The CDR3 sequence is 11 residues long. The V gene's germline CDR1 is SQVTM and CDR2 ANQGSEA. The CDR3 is CSVVGYNEQFF.

CDR3 sequence reads: CASSLDTRLHEQFF. The chain has TRBV7-2 and TRBJ2-1. The CDR3 has 14 amino acids. Germline lookup yields CDR1 SGHTA and CDR2 FQGNSA.

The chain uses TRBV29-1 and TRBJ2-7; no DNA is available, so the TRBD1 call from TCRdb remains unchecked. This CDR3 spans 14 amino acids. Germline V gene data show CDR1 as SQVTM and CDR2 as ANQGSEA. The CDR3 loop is CSVEQGGTAYEQYF.

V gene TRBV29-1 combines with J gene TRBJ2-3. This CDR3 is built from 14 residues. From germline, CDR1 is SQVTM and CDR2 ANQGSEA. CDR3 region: CSVEEAASTDTQYF.

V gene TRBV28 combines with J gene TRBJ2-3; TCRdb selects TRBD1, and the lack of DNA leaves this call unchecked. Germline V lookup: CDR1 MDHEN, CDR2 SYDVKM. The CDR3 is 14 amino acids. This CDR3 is CASTQGDEADTQYF.

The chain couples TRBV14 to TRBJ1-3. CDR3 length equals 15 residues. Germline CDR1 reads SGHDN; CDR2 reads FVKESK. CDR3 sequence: CASSQARLSGNTIYF.

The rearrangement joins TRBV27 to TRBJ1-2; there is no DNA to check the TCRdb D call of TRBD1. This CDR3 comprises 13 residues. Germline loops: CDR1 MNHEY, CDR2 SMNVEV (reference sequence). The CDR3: CASSFDRGNGYTF.

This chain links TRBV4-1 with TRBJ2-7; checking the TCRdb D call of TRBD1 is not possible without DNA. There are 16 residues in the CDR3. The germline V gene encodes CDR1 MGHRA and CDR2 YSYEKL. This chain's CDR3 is CASSHPDRSYSYEQYF.